The TCR beta chain described here comes from a study of T cells after yellow fever vaccination. TCRdb redid the calling of the 5' RACE reads with MiXCR, one entry per CDR3 protein. Altogether hundreds of thousands of distinct CDR3 sequences are present, roughly a sixth being singletons, with the ten largest covering roughly a sixth. Ten or more counts support this clonotype. Trimming left V 4 bases short and J 2 bases short, with 6 bases between. CDR1 and CDR2 from the germline V gene are MNHEY and SVGEGT. The CDR3 loop spans 13 amino acids. The chain uses TRBV6-2 or TRBV6-3 and TRBJ2-1; D is unclear. Sample: PBMCs, taken before the yellow fever booster vaccination. The TCR sequence derives from a man aged 18 to 30 who received the YFV17D yellow fever vaccine. The CDR3 spells CASSSGTYNEQFF. Written as DNA, the CDR3 is TGTGCCAGCAGTTCTGGGACCTACAATGAGCAGTTCTTC.